The text below deals with one TCR beta chain. The sample comes from a study of control samples from healthy donors and cancer patients. Here immunoSEQ multiplex PCR was the method, and the copy in TCRdb shows in-frame clones only, minus some. The sample carries about 140,000 clones, under 95% recorded once. Sequenced sample: blood. The TCR sequence derives from a man between 40 and 49 years old in good health.

In DNA, the CDR3 is TGCGCCAGCAGCCAAGTAGGCAGGGAAAACACTGAAGCTTTCTTT. Residues: CASSQVGRENTEAFF. The rearrangement uses TRBV4-1 and TRBJ1-1; D may be TRBD1 (5 bases). Germline CDR1 reads MGHRA; CDR2 reads YSYEKL. This CDR3 region has 15 residues. V lost 1 base, J lost 2 bases, and 11 bases lay in between.